A single T cell receptor (beta chain) is shown here with its context. The trim removed 7 bases at V and 2 bases at J, leaving 6 bases unmatched. CDR1 LNHDA and CDR2 SQIVND come from the germline V gene (reference sequence). This CDR3 is 14 amino acids long. The sample belongs to a study of T cell changes during pregnancy in multiple sclerosis. Profiled with immunoSEQ multiplex PCR; TCRdb holds only in-frame clones, not every one. The sample yields 60,000 to 65,000 clones, less than 95% seen once. The receptor was derived from a female donor in good health, enrolled as a control in a pregnancy study. The chain employs TRBV19 and TRBJ2-3, with TRBD1 matching over 7 bases. The starting material was peripheral blood, obtained in the second trimester of pregnancy. As DNA, the CDR3 is TGTGCCAGTAACCCGGACAGGAACACAGATACGCAGTATTTT. Protein: CASNPDRNTDTQYF.